The next 12 T cell receptor beta chains were all read from a single sample in a study of T-cell reconstitution after alpha-beta-depleted transplantation in children. Construction of the TCRbeta library involved unique molecular identifiers. TCRdb fed the PCR reads into MiXCR, producing one record per CDR3 protein. The table records approximately 800,000 distinct CDR3 sequences, 15% to 20% of them present only once. The specimen comprised PBMCs, mostly from graft donor cells, sampled 360 days after TCRalphabeta/CD19-depleted stem cell transplant. The receptors were gathered from a male patient younger than 18 who had a stem cell transplant for acute lymphoblastic leukemia, so the T cells may come from the graft donor.

This clonotype was recorded at least ten times. The chain employs TRBV27 and TRBJ2-7; 9 nucleotides match TRBD1. This CDR3 has 17 amino acids. In germline, CDR1 is MNHEY, CDR2 SMNVEV (reference sequence). Unmatched junction bases numbered 16, after V lost 6 bases and J lost 4 bases. The CDR3 nucleotides are TGTGCCAGCAGCCGGGACAGGGTTTCCCTTATCGGTTACGAGCAGTACTTC. Its protein is CASSRDRVSLIGYEQYF.

This chain joins TRBV7-9 and TRBJ1-1; no definite D call. The CDR3 runs 14 residues. V lost 3 bases and J lost 1, with 9 bases in between. Germline V gene sequence: CDR1 SEHNR, CDR2 FQNEAQ (reference sequence). The CDR3 DNA follows: TGTGCCAGCAGCTTCCCAGTACCGAACACTGAAGCTTTCTTT. Its protein product is CASSFPVPNTEAFF.

The chain is built from TRBV5-1 and TRBJ1-2, with a weak D call TRBD1 (5 bases). Germline CDR1 is SGHRS and CDR2 is YFSETQ. V was trimmed by 7 bases and J by 4 bases, leaving 11 bases between them. This CDR3 is 12 amino acids long. The CDR3 DNA follows: TGCGCCAGCTTCGACAGCCCCTATGGCTACACCTTC. Amino acid sequence: CASFDSPYGYTF.

The chain is built from TRBV24-1 and TRBJ2-2; D is possibly TRBD1 (6 bases). V lost 3 bases and J lost 4, with 11 bases in between. CDR3 size: 15 residues. Per the germline V gene, CDR1 is KGHDR and CDR2 is SFDVKD. The CDR3, as DNA: TGTGCCACCAGTGATCGAGGGGGTTTCACCGGGGAGCTGTTTTTT. It translates to CATSDRGGFTGELFF.

The chain recombines TRBV7-9 with TRBJ2-3, with D perhaps matching TRBD1 (6 bases). This CDR3 has 15 amino acids. Between the trimmed V and J ends, which lost 3 bases and 4 bases, there was a span of 14 bases. From germline, CDR1 is SEHNR and CDR2 FQNEAQ (reference sequence). The CDR3 region has the DNA TGTGCCAGCAGCTTCGGACCGGACAGCCCAGATACGCAGTATTTT. Translating gives CASSFGPDSPDTQYF.

The chain carries TRBV7-9 and TRBJ2-1, with 10 bases aligning to TRBD2. There are 16 residues in the CDR3. Germline V gives CDR1 SEHNR, CDR2 FQNEAQ (reference sequence). V lost 4 bases to trimming and J lost 8 bases; unmatched junction nucleotides: 11. CDR3 DNA sequence: TGTGCCAGCAGCTCGGTGACTAGCGGGTCTGTAGATGAGCAGTTCTTC. This encodes CASSSVTSGSVDEQFF. The full variable domain, in which reference TRBV7-9 and TRBJ2-1 provide the parts outside the CDR3, is DTGVSQNPRHKITKRGQNVTFRCDPISEHNRLYWYRQTLGQGPEFLTYFQNEAQLEKSRLLSDRFSAERPKGSFSTLEIQRTEQGDSAMYLCASSSVTSGSVDEQFFGPGTRLTVL.

The genes are TRBV12-5 and TRBJ2-5; TRBD2 is a possible D gene (5 bases). V lost 1 base and J 5 bases, leaving 11 bases between the germline ends. Germline CDR1 is LGHNT and CDR2 is FRNRAP. This CDR3 is 14 amino acids long. This chain's CDR3 is CASGLEWGEETQYF. The CDR3 DNA reads as TGTGCTAGTGGTTTGGAGTGGGGAGAGGAGACCCAGTACTTC. Using reference TRBV12-5 and TRBJ2-5 for the parts outside the CDR3, the full variable domain is DARVTQTPRHKVTEMGQEVTMRCQPILGHNTVFWYRQTMMQGLELLAYFRNRAPLDDSGMPKDRFSAEMPDATLATLKIQPSEPRDSAVYFCASGLEWGEETQYFGPGTRLLVL.

The rearrangement uses TRBV6-5 and TRBJ1-1, with TRBD1 identical over 8 bases. The CDR3 covers 14 residues. Germline V gene sequence: CDR1 MNHEY, CDR2 SVGAGI. V shed 5 bases, J shed 7 bases, and the junction held 9 bases outside the gene matches. In DNA, the CDR3 is TGTGCCAGCAGTATCCTCGGGACAGGCCGTGAAGCTTTCTTT. Encoded protein: CASSILGTGREAFF.

This clonotype was seen a few times. The CDR3 region is CASSPGLALTYEQYF. The DNA for the CDR3 is TGTGCCAGCTCGCCCGGACTAGCGTTAACCTACGAGCAGTACTTC. The chain joins TRBV18 to TRBJ2-7; 9 bases fit TRBD2. This CDR3 is 15 amino acids long. V dropped 6 bases and J dropped 2; count of bases not matched to a gene: 8. From germline, CDR1 is KGHSH and CDR2 LQKENI.

This chain links TRBV27 with TRBJ2-3; D may be TRBD1 (5 bases). V shed 7 bases and J shed 2 bases, with 10 bases lying between them. Germline V gene lookup returns CDR1 MNHEY and CDR2 SMNVEV (reference sequence). CDR3 length: 13 residues. The CDR3: CASTGHNTDTQYF. The CDR3 coding sequence is TGTGCCAGCACCGGACACAACACAGATACGCAGTATTTT.

This clonotype was detected ten times or more. This chain joins TRBV18 and TRBJ2-7; TRBD1 matches 7 bases. CDR1 KGHSH and CDR2 LQKENI come from the germline V gene. The CDR3 has 16 residues. The ends lost 5 bases at V and 0 bases at J; junction bases unmatched: 10. CDR3 region: CASSARQGSSSYEQYF. The DNA of the CDR3 is TGTGCCAGCTCAGCCCGACAGGGTTCAAGCTCCTACGAGCAGTACTTC.

This clonotype has a handful of counts. V and J are TRBV3-1 and TRBJ1-1; a possible D gene is TRBD1 (5 bases). The CDR3 contains 14 residues. Germline V gene lookup returns CDR1 LGHDT and CDR2 YNNKEL (reference sequence). V was trimmed by 0 bases and J by 5 bases, leaving 10 bases between them. The CDR3 spells CASSQDGGQTEAFF. The CDR3 DNA is TGTGCCAGCAGCCAAGACGGGGGTCAGACTGAAGCTTTCTTT.